This TCR beta chain originates from a study of blood T cell repertoires in COVID-19. For the study at large: Both acute and convalescent COVID-19 samples were obtained from the United States, Italy and Spain. In each case, the material was cDNA or gDNA derived from T cells, B-cell-depleted T cells, or PBMCs.

Germline V gives CDR1 SGHTA, CDR2 FQGNSA. V dropped 6 bases and J dropped 4; count of bases not matched to a gene: 13. The CDR3 length is 16 residues. TCRdb's copy holds only in-frame clones and misses some; the assay was immunoSEQ multiplex PCR. The data hold about 270,000 clones, with roughly 80% observed a single time. A Seattle source enrolled patients during active infection and followed them longitudinally. This clone appeared once. The TCR sequence derives from a human donor with COVID-19, enrolled during active disease. The donor label of this sample is uncertain. This sequence joins TRBV7-2 and TRBJ2-3; 7 bases map to TRBD1. Sequencing was performed on peripheral blood. The CDR3 DNA reads TGTGCCAGCAGGACTGAGGGGGCTCTGGTGGCAGATACGCAGTATTTT. Its protein is CASRTEGALVADTQYF.